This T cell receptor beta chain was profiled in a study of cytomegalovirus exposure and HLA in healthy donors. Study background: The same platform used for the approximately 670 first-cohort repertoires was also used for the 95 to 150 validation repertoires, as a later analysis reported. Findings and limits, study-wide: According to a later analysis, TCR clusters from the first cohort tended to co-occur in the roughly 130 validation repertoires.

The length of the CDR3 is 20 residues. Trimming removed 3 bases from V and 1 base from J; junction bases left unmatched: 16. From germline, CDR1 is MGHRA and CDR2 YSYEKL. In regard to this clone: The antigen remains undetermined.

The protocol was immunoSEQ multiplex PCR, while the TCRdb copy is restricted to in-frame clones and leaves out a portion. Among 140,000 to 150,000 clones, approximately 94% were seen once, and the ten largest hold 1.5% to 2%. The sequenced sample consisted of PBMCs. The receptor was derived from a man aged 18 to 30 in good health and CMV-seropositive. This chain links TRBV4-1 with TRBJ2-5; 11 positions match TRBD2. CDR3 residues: CASSHVTVGASGRIQETQYF. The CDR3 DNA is TGCGCCAGCAGCCACGTCACAGTTGGCGCTAGCGGGAGGATCCAAGAGACCCAGTACTTC.